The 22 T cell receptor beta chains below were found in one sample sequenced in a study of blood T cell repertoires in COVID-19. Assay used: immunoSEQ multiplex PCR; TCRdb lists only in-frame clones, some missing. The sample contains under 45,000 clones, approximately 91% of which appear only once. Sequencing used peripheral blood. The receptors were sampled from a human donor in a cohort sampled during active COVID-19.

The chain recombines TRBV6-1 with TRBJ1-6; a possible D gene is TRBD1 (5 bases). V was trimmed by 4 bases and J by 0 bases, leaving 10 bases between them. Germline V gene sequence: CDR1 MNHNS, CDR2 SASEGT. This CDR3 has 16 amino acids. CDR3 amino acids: CASSVGLSSYNSPLHF. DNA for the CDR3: TGTGCCAGCAGTGTGGGACTCAGCTCCTATAATTCACCCCTCCACTTT.

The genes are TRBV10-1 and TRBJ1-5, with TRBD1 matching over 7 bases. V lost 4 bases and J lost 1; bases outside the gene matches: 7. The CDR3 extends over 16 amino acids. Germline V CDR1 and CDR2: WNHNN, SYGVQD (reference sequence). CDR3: CASSGRGRGSNQPQHF. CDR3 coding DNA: TGCGCCAGCAGTGGTAGGGGGCGCGGCAGCAATCAGCCCCAGCATTTT.

The CDR3 here is CASSLLRSGKSSGANVLTF. Written as DNA, the CDR3 is TGTGCCAGCAGTTTATTGAGGTCAGGGAAGAGCTCTGGGGCCAACGTCCTGACTTTC. The rearrangement joins TRBV27 to TRBJ2-6; the D gene is possibly TRBD1 (5 bases). Trimming took 1 base from V and 0 from J, leaving 16 bases between them. CDR3 size: 19 residues. Germline assignment: CDR1 MNHEY and CDR2 SMNVEV (reference sequence).

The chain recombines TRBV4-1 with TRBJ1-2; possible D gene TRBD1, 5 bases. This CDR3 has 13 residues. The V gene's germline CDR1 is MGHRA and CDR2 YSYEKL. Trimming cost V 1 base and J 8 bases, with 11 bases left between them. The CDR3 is CASSQGGEGGYTF. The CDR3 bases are TGCGCCAGCAGCCAAGGGGGGGAGGGAGGCTACACCTTC.

CDR3 amino acids: CASRQGFLVEPQHF. CDR3 in DNA: TGTGCCAGCCGCCAGGGTTTCCTCGTGGAGCCCCAGCATTTT. The chain recombines TRBV6-6 with TRBJ1-5; perhaps TRBD1 as D (5 bases). The CDR3 length is 14 residues. Trimming stripped 8 bases from V and 8 bases from J, with 19 bases between. The germline V gene has CDR1 MNHNY and CDR2 SVGAGI (reference sequence).

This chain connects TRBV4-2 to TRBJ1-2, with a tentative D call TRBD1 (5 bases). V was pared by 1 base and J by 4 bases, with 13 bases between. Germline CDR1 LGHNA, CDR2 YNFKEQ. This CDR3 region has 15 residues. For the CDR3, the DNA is TGTGCCAGCAGCCAAGCTCTGGCAGGGCTCTATGGCTACACCTTC. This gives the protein CASSQALAGLYGYTF.

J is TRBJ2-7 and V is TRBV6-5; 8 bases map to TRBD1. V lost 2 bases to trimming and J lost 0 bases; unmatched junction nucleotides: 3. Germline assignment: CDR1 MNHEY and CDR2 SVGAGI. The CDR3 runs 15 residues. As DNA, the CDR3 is TGTGCCAGCAGTTACGACAGGGGTAGCTCCTACGAGCAGTACTTC. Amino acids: CASSYDRGSSYEQYF.

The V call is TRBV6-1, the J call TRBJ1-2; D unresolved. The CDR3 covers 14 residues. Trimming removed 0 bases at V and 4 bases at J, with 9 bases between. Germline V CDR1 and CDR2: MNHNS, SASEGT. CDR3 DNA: TGTGCCAGCAGTGAAGCGAGGAATCTCTATGGCTACACCTTC. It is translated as CASSEARNLYGYTF.

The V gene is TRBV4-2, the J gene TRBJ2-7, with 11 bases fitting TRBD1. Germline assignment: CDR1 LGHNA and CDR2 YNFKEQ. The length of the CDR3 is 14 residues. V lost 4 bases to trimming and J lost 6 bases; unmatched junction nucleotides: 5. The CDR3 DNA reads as TGTGCCAGCAGCCTCAGGACAGGGGGCTCCGAGCAGTACTTC. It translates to CASSLRTGGSEQYF.

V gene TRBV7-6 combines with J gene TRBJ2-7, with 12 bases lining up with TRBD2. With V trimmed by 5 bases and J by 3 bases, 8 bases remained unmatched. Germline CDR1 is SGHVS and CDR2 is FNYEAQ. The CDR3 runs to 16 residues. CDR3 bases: TGTGCCAGCAGCCCTAGACTAGCGGGGGTCCTCTACGAGCAGTACTTC. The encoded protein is CASSPRLAGVLYEQYF.

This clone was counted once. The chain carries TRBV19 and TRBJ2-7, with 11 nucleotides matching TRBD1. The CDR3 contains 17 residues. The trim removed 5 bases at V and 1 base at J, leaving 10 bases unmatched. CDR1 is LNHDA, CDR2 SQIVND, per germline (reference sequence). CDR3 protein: CASSPGGGTGGSYEQYF. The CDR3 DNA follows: TGTGCCAGTAGTCCCGGGGGCGGGACAGGGGGGTCCTACGAGCAGTACTTC.

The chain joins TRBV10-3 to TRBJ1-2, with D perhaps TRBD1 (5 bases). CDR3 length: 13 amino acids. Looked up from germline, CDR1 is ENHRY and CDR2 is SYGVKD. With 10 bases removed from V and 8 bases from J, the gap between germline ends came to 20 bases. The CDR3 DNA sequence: TGTGCCACCCTCGAGGGCGGGGCTGAAGGCTACACCTTC. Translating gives CATLEGGAEGYTF.

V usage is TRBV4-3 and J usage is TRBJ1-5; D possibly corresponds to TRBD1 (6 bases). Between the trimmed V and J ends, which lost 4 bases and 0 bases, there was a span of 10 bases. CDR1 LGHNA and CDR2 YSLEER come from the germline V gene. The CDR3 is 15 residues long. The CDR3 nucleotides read TGCGCCAGCAGCCGAAAACAGGGTAGCAATCAGCCCCAGCATTTT. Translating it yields CASSRKQGSNQPQHF.

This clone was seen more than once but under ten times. The CDR3 nucleotides read TGCGCCAGCAGCCAAGATCAGGGCAGGGGTCAGCCCCAGCATTTT. Translated, it gives CASSQDQGRGQPQHF. The chain is built from TRBV4-3 and TRBJ1-5; weak D call: TRBD1 (6 bases). CDR3 length: 15 residues. Trimming took off 0 bases at V and 6 bases at J, with 12 bases between the two ends. Per germline, CDR1 LGHNA and CDR2 YSLEER.

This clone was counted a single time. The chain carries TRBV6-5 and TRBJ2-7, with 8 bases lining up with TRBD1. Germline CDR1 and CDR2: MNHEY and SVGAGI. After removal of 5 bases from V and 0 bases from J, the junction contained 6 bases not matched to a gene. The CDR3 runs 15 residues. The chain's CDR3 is CASSTMGQVSYEQYF. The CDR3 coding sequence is TGTGCCAGCAGTACTATGGGACAGGTCTCCTACGAGCAGTACTTC.

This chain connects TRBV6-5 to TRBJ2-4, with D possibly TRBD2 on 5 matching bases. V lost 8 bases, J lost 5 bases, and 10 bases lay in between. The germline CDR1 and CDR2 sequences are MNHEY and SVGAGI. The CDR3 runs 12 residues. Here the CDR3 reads CASSQEENIQYF. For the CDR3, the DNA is TGTGCCAGCTCCCAGGAGGAAAACATTCAGTACTTC.

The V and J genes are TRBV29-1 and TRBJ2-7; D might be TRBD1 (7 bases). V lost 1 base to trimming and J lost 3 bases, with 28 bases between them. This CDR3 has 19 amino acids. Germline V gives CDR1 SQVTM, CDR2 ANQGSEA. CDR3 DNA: TGCAGCGTTGAAGGTTTGCGGGGAAAGAACCGGGACAGCTACTACGAGCAGTACTTC. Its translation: CSVEGLRGKNRDSYYEQYF.

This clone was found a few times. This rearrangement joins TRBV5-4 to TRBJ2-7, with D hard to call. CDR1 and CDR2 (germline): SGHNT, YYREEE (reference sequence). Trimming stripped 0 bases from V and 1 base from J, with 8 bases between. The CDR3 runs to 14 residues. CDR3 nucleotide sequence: TGTGCCAGCAGCTTGGATGCGGATTCCTACGAGCAGTACTTC. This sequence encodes CASSLDADSYEQYF.

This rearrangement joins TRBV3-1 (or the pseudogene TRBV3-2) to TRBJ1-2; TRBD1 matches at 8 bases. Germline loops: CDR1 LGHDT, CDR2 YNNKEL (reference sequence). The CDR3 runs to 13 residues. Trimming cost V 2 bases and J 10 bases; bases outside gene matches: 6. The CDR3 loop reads CASSQSTGADYTF. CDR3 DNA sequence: TGTGCCAGCAGCCAATCGACAGGGGCGGACTACACCTTC.

CDR3: CASRRDRADEQYF. DNA of the CDR3: TGTGCCAGCAGACGGGACAGGGCCGACGAGCAGTACTTC. The chain employs TRBV27 and TRBJ2-7, with TRBD1 matching over 9 bases. Germline CDR1 reads MNHEY; CDR2 reads SMNVEV (reference sequence). There are 13 residues in the CDR3. The V and J ends lost 6 bases and 5 bases, in that order; junction bases with no gene match: 5.

In DNA form, the CDR3 reads TGTGCCAGCAGCAAACCACGACAGGGAAGCAATCAGCCCCAGCATTTT. It yields the protein CASSKPRQGSNQPQHF. The V and J genes are TRBV21-1 and TRBJ1-5; the DNA was not used to check the table's D call, TRBD1. TRBV21-1 is a listed pseudogene. The CDR3 runs 16 residues.

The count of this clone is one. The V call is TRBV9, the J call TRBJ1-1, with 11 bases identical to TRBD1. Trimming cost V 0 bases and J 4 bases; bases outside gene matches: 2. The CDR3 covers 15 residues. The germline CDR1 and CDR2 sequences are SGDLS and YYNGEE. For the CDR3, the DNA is TGTGCCAGCAGCGTAGGGGGGACAGGGGGCACTGAAGCTTTCTTT. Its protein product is CASSVGGTGGTEAFF. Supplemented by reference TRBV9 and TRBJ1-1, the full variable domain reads DSGVTQTPKHLITATGQRVTLRCSPRSGDLSVYWYQQSLDQGLQFLIQYYNGEERAKGNILERFSAQQFPDLHSELNLSSLELGDSALYFCASSVGGTGGTEAFFGQGTRLTVV.